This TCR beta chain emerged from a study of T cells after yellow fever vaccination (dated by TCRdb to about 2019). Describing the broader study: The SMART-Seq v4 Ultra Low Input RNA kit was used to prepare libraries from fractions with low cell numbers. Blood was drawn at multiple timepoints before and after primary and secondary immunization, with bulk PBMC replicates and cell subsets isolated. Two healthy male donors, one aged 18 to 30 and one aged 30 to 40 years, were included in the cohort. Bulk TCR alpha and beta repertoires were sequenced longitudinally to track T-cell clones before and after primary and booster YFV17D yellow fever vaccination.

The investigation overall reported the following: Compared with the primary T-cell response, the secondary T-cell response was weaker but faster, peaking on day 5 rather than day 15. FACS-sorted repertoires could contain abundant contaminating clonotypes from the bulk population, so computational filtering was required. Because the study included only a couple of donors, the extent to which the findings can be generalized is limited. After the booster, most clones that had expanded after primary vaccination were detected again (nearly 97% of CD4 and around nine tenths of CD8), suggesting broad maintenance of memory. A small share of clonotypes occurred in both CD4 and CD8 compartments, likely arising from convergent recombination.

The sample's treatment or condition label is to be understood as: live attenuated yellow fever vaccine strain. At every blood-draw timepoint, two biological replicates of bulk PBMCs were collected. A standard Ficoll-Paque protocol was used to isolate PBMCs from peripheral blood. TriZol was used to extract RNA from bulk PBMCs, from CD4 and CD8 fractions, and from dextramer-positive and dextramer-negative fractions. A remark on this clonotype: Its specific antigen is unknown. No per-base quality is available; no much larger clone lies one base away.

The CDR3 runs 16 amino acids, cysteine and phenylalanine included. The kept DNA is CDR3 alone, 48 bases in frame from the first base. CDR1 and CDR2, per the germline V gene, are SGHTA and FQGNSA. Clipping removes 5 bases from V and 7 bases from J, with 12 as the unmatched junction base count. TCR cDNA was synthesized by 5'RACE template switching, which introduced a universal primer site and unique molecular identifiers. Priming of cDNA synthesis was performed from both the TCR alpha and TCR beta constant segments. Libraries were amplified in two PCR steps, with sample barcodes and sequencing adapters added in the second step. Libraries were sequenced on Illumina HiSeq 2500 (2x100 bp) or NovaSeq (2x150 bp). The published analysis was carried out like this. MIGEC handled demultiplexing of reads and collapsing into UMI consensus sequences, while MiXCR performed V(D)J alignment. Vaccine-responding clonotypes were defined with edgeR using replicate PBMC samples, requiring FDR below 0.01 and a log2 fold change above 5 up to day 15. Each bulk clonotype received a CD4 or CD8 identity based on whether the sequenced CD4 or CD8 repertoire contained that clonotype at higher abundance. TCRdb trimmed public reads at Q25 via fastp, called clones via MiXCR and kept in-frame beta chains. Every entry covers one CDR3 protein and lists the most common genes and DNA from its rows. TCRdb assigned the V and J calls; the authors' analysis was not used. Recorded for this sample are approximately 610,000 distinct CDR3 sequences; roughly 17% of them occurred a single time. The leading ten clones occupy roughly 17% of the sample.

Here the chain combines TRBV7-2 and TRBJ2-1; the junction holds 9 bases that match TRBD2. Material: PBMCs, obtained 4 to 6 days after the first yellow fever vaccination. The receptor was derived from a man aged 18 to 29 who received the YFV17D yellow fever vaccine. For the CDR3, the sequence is CASSPWGASGENEQFF. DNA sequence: TGTGCCAGCAGCCCTTGGGGGGCTAGCGGGGAGAATGAGCAGTTCTTC.